This T cell receptor beta chain appears in the sequencing data of a study of T-cell memory formation after mild COVID-19. The overall study: In these data, TCR clusters were largely donor specific. Study observations and caveats: Contracting CD4+ clones lay largely in CM and EM, with CD8+ ones residing in EMRA. The study detected some responding clones in pre-infection memory, suggesting cross-reactive memory joined.

The CDR3 loop spans 16 amino acids. V trimming: 5 bases; J trimming: 11 bases; junction bases outside the gene matches: 17. CDR1 and CDR2 from the germline V gene are MNHEY and SVGEGT. With respect to this clonotype: Antigen: not known.

Amplification by 5'RACE using constant-segment primers produced TCR alpha and TCR beta cDNA libraries that carried sample barcodes and UMIs. TCRdb analysed the 5' RACE reads with MiXCR anew, one entry per CDR3 protein. This table has roughly 160,000 distinct CDR3 sequences, 10% to 15% appearing once. The genes are TRBV6-2 or TRBV6-3 and TRBJ1-1, with 10 bases identical to TRBD1. This receptor was obtained from a man aged 18 to 30 who had mild COVID-19 (a few samples of this study predate the infection). Cell type and time point are not known. Material for sequencing was PBMCs or a T cell subset sorted from them (not recorded which). CDR3: CASSPRLTGGGKGAFF. The CDR3 bases are TGTGCCAGCAGTCCTCGACTGACAGGGGGCGGAAAGGGGGCTTTCTTT.